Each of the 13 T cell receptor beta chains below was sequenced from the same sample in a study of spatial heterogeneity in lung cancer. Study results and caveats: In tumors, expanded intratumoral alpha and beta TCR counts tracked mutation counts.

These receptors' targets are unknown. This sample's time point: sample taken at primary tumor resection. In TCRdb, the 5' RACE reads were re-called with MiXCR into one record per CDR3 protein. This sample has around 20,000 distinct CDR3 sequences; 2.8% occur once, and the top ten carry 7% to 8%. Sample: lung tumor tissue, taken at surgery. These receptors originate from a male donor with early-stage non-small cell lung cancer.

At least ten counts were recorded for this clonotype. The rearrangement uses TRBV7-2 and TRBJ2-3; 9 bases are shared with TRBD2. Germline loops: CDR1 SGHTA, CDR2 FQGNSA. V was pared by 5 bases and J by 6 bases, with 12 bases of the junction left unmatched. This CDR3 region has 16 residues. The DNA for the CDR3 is TGTGCCAGCAGCCCGACACTAGCGGGCGGTCGGGATACGCAGTATTTT. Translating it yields CASSPTLAGGRDTQYF.

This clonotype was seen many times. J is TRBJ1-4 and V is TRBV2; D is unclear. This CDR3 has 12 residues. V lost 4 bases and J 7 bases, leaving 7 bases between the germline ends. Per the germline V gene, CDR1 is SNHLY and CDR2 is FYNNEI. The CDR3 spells CASSGVGEKLFF. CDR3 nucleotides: TGTGCCAGCAGTGGGGTCGGTGAAAAACTGTTTTTT.

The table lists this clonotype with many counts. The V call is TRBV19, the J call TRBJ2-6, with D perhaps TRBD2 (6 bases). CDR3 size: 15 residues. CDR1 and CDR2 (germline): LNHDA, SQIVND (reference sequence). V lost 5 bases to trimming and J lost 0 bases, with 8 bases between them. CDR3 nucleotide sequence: TGTGCCAGTAGTGCGGGGAACTCTGGGGCCAACGTCCTGACTTTC. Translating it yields CASSAGNSGANVLTF.

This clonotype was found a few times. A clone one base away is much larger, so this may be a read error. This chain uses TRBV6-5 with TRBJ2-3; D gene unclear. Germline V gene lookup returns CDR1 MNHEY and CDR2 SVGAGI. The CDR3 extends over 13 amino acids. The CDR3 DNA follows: TGTGGCACCATAGGGCAGGGCACAGATACGCAGTATTTT. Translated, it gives CGTIGQGTDTQYF.

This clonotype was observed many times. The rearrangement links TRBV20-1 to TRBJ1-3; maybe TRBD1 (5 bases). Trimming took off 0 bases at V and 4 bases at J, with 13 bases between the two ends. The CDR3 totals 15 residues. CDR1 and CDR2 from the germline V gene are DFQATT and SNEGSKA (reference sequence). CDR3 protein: CSARDPEGTGNTIYF. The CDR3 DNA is TGCAGTGCTAGAGATCCGGAGGGGACGGGAAACACCATATATTTT.

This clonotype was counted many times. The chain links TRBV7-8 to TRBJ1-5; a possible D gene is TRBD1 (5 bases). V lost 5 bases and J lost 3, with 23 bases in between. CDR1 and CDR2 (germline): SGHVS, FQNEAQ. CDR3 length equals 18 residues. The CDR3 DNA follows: TGTGCCAGCAGCGACTCCGGGACCGAGCAAGCGGACAATCAGCCCCAGCATTTT. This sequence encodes CASSDSGTEQADNQPQHF.

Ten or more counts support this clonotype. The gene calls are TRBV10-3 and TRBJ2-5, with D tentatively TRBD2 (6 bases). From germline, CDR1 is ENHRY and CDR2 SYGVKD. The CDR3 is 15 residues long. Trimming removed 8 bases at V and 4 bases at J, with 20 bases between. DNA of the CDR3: TGTGCCATCGGAGAGCTGGAGGGGTTGATAGAGACCCAGTACTTC. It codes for CAIGELEGLIETQYF.

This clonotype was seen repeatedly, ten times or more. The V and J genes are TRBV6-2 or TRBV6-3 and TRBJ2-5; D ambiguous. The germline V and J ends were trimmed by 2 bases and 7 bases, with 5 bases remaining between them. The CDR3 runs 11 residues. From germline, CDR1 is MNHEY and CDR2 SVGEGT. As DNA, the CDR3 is TGTGCCAGCAGTTACAAGGCGACCCAGTACTTC. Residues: CASSYKATQYF.

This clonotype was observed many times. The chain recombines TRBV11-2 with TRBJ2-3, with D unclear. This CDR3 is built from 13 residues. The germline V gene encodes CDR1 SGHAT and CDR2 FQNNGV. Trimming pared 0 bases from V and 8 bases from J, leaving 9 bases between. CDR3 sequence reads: CASSLDLWGTQYF. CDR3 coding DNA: TGTGCCAGCAGCTTAGATCTGTGGGGTACGCAGTATTTT.

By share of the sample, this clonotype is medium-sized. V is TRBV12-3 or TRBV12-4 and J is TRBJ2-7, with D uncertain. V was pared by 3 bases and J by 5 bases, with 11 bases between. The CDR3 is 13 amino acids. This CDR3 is CASSLGSIHEQYF. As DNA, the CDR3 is TGTGCCAGCAGTTTGGGTAGTATCCACGAGCAGTACTTC.

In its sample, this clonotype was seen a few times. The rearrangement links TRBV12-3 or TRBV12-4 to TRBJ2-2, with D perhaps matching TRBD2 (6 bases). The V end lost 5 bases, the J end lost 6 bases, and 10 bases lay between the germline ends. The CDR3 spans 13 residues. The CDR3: CASSPWGAGELFF. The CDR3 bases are TGTGCCAGCAGTCCATGGGGGGCCGGGGAGCTGTTTTTT.

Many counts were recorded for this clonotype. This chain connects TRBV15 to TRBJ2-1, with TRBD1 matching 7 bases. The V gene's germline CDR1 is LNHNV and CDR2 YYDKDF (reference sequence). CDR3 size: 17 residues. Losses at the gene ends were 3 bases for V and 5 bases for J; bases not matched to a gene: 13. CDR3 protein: CATSRTKIQGLNNEQFF. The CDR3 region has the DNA TGTGCCACCAGCAGGACTAAGATACAGGGGCTTAACAATGAGCAGTTCTTC.

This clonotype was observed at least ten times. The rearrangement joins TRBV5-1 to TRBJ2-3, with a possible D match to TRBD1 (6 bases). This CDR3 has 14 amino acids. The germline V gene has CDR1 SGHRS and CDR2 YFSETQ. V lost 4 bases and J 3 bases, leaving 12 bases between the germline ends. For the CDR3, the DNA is TGCGCCAGCAGCCCGGGACAAGAAACAGATACGCAGTATTTT. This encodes CASSPGQETDTQYF.